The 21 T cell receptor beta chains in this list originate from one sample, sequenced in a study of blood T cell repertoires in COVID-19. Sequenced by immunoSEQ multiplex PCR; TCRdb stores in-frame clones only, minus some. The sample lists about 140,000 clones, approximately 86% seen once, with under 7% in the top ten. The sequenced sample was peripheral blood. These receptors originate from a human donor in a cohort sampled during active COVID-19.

The CDR3 sequence is CASSAGGGTYEQYF. CDR3 nucleotides: TGTGCCAGCAGTGCGGGAGGGGGTACATACGAGCAGTACTTC. The chain couples TRBV28 to TRBJ2-7, with TRBD2 identical over 9 bases. CDR1 is MDHEN and CDR2 is SYDVKM in the germline V gene. The V and J ends lost 5 bases and 4 bases, in that order; junction bases with no gene match: 6. The CDR3 has 14 residues.

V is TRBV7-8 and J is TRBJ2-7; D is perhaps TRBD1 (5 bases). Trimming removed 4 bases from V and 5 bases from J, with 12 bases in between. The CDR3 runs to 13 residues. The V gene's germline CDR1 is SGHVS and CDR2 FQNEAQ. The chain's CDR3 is CASSSATVNEQYF. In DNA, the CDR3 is TGTGCCAGCAGCTCCGCGACAGTTAACGAGCAGTACTTC.

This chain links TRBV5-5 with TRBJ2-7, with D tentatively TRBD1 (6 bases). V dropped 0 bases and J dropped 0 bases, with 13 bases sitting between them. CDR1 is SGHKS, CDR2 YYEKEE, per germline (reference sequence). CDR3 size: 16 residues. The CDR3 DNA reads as TGTGCCAGCAGCTTGGTCCCGCAGGGGTTCTCCTACGAGCAGTACTTC. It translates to CASSLVPQGFSYEQYF.

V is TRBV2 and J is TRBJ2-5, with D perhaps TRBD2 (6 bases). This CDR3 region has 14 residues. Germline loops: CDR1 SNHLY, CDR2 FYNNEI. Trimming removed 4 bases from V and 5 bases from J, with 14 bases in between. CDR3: CASSAGGGFETQYF. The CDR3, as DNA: TGTGCCAGCAGTGCGGGTGGGGGGTTTGAGACCCAGTACTTC.

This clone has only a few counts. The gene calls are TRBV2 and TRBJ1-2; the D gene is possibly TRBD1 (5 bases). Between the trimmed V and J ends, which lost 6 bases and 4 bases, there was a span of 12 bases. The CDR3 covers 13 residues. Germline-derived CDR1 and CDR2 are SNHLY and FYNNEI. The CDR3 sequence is CASRERQFYGYTF. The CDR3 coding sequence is TGTGCCAGCAGAGAAAGACAGTTCTATGGCTACACCTTC. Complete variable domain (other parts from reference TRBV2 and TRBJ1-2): EPEVTQTPSHQVTQMGQEVILRCVPISNHLYFYWYRQILGQKVEFLVSFYNNEISEKSEIFDDQFSVERPDGSNFTLKIRSTKLEDSAMYFCASRERQFYGYTFGSGTRLTVV.

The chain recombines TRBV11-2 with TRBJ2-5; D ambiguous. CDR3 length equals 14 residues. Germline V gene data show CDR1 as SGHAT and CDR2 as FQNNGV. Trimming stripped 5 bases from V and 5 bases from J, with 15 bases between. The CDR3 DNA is TGTGCCAGCAGCCCACGTACCTCCCAGGAGACCCAGTACTTC. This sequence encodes CASSPRTSQETQYF.

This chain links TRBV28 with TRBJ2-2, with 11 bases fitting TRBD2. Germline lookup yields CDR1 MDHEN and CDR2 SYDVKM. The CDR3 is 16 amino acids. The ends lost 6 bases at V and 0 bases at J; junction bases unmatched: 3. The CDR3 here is CASRTGLAANTGELFF. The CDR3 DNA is TGTGCCAGCAGAACGGGACTAGCGGCGAACACCGGGGAGCTGTTTTTT.

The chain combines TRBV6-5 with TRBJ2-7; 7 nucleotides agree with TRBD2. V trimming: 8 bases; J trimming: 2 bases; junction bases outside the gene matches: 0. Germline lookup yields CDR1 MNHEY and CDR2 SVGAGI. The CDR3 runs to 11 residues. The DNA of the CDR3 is TGTGCCAGCCGGGGGGCCTACGAGCAGTACTTC. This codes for CASRGAYEQYF.

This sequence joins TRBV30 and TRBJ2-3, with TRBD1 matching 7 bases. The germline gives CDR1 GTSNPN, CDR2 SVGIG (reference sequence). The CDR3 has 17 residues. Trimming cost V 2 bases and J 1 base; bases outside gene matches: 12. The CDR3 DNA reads TGTGCCTGGAGTCCTGAATCACAGGGGTGGGGCACAGATACGCAGTATTTT. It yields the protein CAWSPESQGWGTDTQYF.

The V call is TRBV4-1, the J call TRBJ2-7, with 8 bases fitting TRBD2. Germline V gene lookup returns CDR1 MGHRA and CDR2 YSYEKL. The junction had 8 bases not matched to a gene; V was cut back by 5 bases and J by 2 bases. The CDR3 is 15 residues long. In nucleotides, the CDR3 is TGCGCCAGCAGCTTGGGACTAGAGGGGGCCTACGAGCAGTACTTC. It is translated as CASSLGLEGAYEQYF.

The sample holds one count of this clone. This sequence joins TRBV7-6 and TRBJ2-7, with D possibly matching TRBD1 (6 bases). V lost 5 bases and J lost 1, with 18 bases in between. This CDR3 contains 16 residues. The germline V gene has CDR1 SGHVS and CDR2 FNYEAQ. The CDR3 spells CASSPRQVQGSYEQYF. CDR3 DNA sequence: TGTGCCAGCAGCCCAAGACAGGTTCAGGGGTCCTACGAGCAGTACTTC.

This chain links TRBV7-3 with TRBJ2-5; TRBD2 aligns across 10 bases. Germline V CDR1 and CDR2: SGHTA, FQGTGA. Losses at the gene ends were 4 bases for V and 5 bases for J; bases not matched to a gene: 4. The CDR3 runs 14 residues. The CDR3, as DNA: TGTGCCAGCAGCTCTAGCGGGAGAAGTGAGACCCAGTACTTC. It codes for CASSSSGRSETQYF.

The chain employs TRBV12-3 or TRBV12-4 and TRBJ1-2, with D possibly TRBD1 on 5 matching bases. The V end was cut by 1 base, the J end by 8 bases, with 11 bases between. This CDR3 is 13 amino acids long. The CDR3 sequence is CASSLGGDAGYTF. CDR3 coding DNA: TGTGCCAGCAGTTTAGGGGGGGACGCGGGCTACACCTTC.

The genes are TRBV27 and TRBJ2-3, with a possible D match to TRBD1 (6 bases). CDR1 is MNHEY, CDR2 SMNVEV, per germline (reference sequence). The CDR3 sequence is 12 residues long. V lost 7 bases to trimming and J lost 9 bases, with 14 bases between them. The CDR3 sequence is CASKDRGLTQYF. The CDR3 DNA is TGTGCCAGCAAGGACAGAGGGTTGACGCAGTATTTT.

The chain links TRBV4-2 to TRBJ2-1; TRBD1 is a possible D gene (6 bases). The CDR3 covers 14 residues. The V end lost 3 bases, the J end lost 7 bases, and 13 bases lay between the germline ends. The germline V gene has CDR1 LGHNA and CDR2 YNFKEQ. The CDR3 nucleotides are TGTGCCAGCAGCCAGGAACAGGGTTGGAATGAGCAGTTCTTC. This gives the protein CASSQEQGWNEQFF.

This chain's CDR3 is CASSPTTGYGYTF. The CDR3 nucleotides are TGTGCCAGTAGTCCTACGACGGGCTATGGCTACACCTTC. This chain joins TRBV19 and TRBJ1-2; D gene uncertain. Trimming took 5 bases from V and 4 from J, leaving 11 bases between them. The CDR3 length is 13 residues. Germline V lookup: CDR1 LNHDA, CDR2 SQIVND (reference sequence).

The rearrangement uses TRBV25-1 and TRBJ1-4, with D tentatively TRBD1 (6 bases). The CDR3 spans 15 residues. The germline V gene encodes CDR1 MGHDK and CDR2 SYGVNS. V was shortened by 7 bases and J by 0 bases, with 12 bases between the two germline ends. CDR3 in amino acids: CASKDSLTTNEKLFF. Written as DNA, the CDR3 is TGTGCCAGCAAGGACAGCCTAACAACTAATGAAAAACTGTTTTTT.

CDR3 bases: TGTGCCAGCTGTGGGAGAAGAGTTTGCGAGCAGTACTTC. Encoded protein: CASCGRRVCEQYF. The chain uses TRBV21-1 and TRBJ2-7; TRBD2, the D gene given by the table, was not confirmed from the DNA. TRBV21-1 is classified as a pseudogene. The CDR3 has 13 residues.

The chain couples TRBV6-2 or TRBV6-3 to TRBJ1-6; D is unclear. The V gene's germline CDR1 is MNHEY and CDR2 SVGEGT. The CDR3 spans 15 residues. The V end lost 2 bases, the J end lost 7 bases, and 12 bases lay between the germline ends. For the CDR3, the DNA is TGTGCCAGCAGTTACGGTGGCAGTACCAATTCACCCCTCCACTTT. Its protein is CASSYGGSTNSPLHF.

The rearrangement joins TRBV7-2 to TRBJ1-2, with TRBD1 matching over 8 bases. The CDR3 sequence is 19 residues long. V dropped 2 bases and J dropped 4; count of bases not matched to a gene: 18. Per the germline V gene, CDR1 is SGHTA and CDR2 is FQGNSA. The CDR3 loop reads CASSLPQGALLTFSYGYTF. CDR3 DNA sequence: TGTGCCAGCAGCTTACCCCAGGGGGCTCTCTTAACTTTTAGCTATGGCTACACCTTC.

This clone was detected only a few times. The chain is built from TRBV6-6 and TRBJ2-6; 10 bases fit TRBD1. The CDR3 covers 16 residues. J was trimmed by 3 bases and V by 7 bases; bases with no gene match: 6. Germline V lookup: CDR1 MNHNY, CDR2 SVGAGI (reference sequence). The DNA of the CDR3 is TGTGCCAGCACCGAGACAGGGGGCCATGGGGCCAACGTCCTGACTTTC. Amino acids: CASTETGGHGANVLTF.